Sequencing of this T cell receptor beta chain was carried out in a study of cytomegalovirus exposure and HLA in healthy donors. Findings and caveats of the study: It was 164 TCR beta chains that were listed as cytomegalovirus-associated. Approximately 17,000 TCR beta sequences were associated with HLA alleles at 0.05 false discovery rate in a later analysis. Relative to equally common others, HLA-associated TCR beta chains showed greater clonal expansion in a later analysis.

PCR primers comprised 60 Vbeta and 13 Jbeta primers. TCRdb's copy holds only in-frame clones and misses some; the assay was immunoSEQ multiplex PCR. The sample has 150,000 to 200,000 clones, 65% to 85% seen once. The germline gives CDR1 SQVTM, CDR2 ANQGSEA. J gave up 13 bases and V 5 bases, and 11 bases lay outside the gene matches. The CDR3 has 12 residues. About this clone: The antigen is not known.

This chain connects TRBV29-1 to TRBJ2-7; TRBD1 matches 10 bases. Sequenced: PBMCs. The TCR comes from a man younger than 35 in good health and CMV-seronegative. The CDR3 here is CSVTRGQGGHYF. The DNA for the CDR3 is TGCAGCGTTACCCGTGGACAGGGGGGACACTACTTC.